These T cell receptor beta chains were read from a single sample in a study of cytomegalovirus exposure and HLA in healthy donors. Assay used: immunoSEQ multiplex PCR; TCRdb lists only in-frame clones, some missing. This sample yields 300,000 to 400,000 clones, of which roughly 89% are seen a single time; roughly 0.8% belongs to the top ten. The material sequenced was PBMCs. These receptors were obtained from a woman aged 18-30 years in good health and CMV-seronegative. The CDR3 runs from the conserved cysteine through the conserved F or W. A D gene is named only where the DNA matches it firmly. Where a row states a size, it is once, few, many or the class of an expanded clone; other rows omit it.

clone_size | j_call | d_call | v_call | cdr3_nt | cdr3_aa
- | TRBJ1-5 | - | TRBV6-5 | TGTGCCAGCAGTTACAGCCAGGGCAATCAGCCCCAGCATTTT | CASSYSQGNQPQHF
- | TRBJ1-3 | TRBD1 | TRBV27 | TGTGCCAGCAGTTTAGCCAGGGGGGGAAACACCATATATTTT | CASSLARGGNTIYF
- | TRBJ1-4 | - | TRBV7-2 | TGTGCCAGCAGCTTAGCCCAGGCAACTAATGAAAAACTGTTTTTT | CASSLAQATNEKLFF
- | TRBJ2-7 | - | TRBV4-1 | TGCGCCAGCAGCCCCGACAGGACGAGGCAGTACTTC | CASSPDRTRQYF
- | TRBJ1-1 | TRBD1 | TRBV5-1 | TGCGCCAGCAGCTTGGGAGGGGGCCCGAACACTGAAGCTTTCTTT | CASSLGGGPNTEAFF
- | TRBJ2-3 | - | TRBV6-1 | TGTGCCAGCACCCTCCGGGAGCCGGGGGATACGCAGTATTTT | CASTLREPGDTQYF
- | TRBJ2-1 | - | TRBV4-1 | TGCGCCAGCAGCTCACGGGGGAACTCCTACAATGAGCAGTTCTTC | CASSSRGNSYNEQFF
- | TRBJ2-2 | TRBD2 | TRBV29-1 | TGCAGCGTCACGGGGGGAGGAGGACGTACCGGGGAGCTGTTTTTT | CSVTGGGGRTGELFF
- | TRBJ2-5 | - | TRBV9 | TGTGCCAGCAGCGCCATCTCTACGGTCGCGGAGACCCAGTACTTC | CASSAISTVAETQYF
- | TRBJ2-5 | TRBD2 | TRBV6-5 | TGTGCCAGCAGTTACTCGATAGCGGGAGGGCGGGAGACCCAGTACTTC | CASSYSIAGGRETQYF
- | TRBJ1-1 | - | TRBV9 | TGTGCCAGCAGCGCTAAGGGAGACACTGAAGCTTTCTTT | CASSAKGDTEAFF
- | TRBJ2-3 | TRBD2 | TRBV15 | TGTGCCACCAGCAGCCTTTTGGGGGCCCTTGCGGGGGGCTACTTTAGCACAGATACGCAGTATTTT | CATSSLLGALAGGYFSTDTQYF
- | TRBJ2-5 | - | TRBV27 | TGTGCCAGCAGTCCTTTCGGGGGGCAAGGAGAGACCCAGTACTTC | CASSPFGGQGETQYF
- | TRBJ2-3 | - | TRBV6-4 | TGTGCCAGCAGTGACTCGATTGAGACAGATACGCAGTATTTT | CASSDSIETDTQYF
few | TRBJ1-5 | - | TRBV28 | TGTGCCAGCAGGCGCCAGGGGCAGCCCCAGCATTTT | CASRRQGQPQHF
- | TRBJ2-7 | TRBD1 | TRBV5-6 | TGTGCCAGCAGCATTGGGACAGGGGGTTTGGGACAGTACTTC | CASSIGTGGLGQYF
- | TRBJ2-5 | - | TRBV5-1 | TGCGCCAGCAGCTTGTTGACTTCTCAAGAGACCCAGTACTTC | CASSLLTSQETQYF
- | TRBJ2-4 | - | TRBV6-6 | TGTGCCAGCAGTGACCTTCTAGGGGACATTCAGTACTTC | CASSDLLGDIQYF
many | TRBJ2-7 | - | TRBV28 | TGTGCCAGCACCCCCGGGGCGGGGAGCTCCTACGAGCAGTACTTC | CASTPGAGSSYEQYF
- | TRBJ2-1 | TRBD2 | TRBV6-5 | TGTGCCAGCAGTGCCGGGACTAGCGGGCACAATGAGCAGTTCTTC | CASSAGTSGHNEQFF
- | TRBJ2-2 | TRBD2 | TRBV5-1 | TGCGCCAGCAGCTTCGGCCGAGTGACTAGCGTTGTCGGGGAGCTGTTTTTT | CASSFGRVTSVVGELFF
- | TRBJ2-3 | - | TRBV6-1 | TGTGCCAGCTCTGAGGGTCACAGCGTCACGCAGTATTTT | CASSEGHSVTQYF
- | TRBJ1-3 | - | TRBV27 | TGTGCCAGCAGTTTAAACGGGTTCTCTGGAAACACCATATATTTT | CASSLNGFSGNTIYF
- | TRBJ2-2 | TRBD1 | TRBV6-4 | TGTGCCAGCAGACAGGGGACCTACACCGGGGAGCTGTTTTTT | CASRQGTYTGELFF
- | TRBJ2-7 | - | TRBV29-1 | TGCAGCGTTGTGGGGCAGGGGCACTACGAGCAGTACTTC | CSVVGQGHYEQYF
- | TRBJ2-5 | TRBD2 | TRBV7-9 | TGTGCCAGCAGAGGACTAGCGGGACGGGAGACCCAGTACTTC | CASRGLAGRETQYF
once | TRBJ1-5 | - | TRBV27 | TGTGTCACTTACGGGGGGTCCCCCACAGCCCAGCATTTT | CVTYGGSPTAQHF
- | TRBJ2-7 | - | TRBV21-1 | TGTGCCAGCAGCAAAGCGCTTTGTCGGCGGGAGGGCCTATTTCCGACGCGCGAGCAGTACTTC | CASSKALCRREGLFPTREQYF
once | TRBJ2-2 | TRBD1 | TRBV19 | TGTGCCAGTAGCTCAGTTCAGGGGGCAGGCGGGGAGCTGTTTTTT | CASSSVQGAGGELFF
- | TRBJ1-4 | - | TRBV9 | TGTGCCAGCAGCGTAGAGGCAGGGGTAGGAGAAAAACTGTTTTTT | CASSVEAGVGEKLFF
once | TRBJ1-5 | - | TRBV5-1 | TGCGCCAGCAGCCAAGTGGGGGCGGTGGATCAGCCCCAGCATTTT | CASSQVGAVDQPQHF
- | TRBJ1-1 | TRBD1 | TRBV19 | TGTGCCAGTACGACAGGGGGGGCCACTGAAGCTTTCTTT | CASTTGGATEAFF
- | TRBJ2-7 | TRBD1 | TRBV9 | TGTGCCAGCAGCGTTGGTGTGGGACAGGGGCCAAGGAGCTACGAGCAGTACTTC | CASSVGVGQGPRSYEQYF
- | TRBJ2-1 | TRBD2 | TRBV6-6 | TGTGCCAGCAGACCTACCGGGACTAGCGGGAGTGGGGAGCAGTTCTTC | CASRPTGTSGSGEQFF
- | TRBJ2-7 | TRBD2 | TRBV18 | TGTGCCAGCTCCCGAGCGGAGCGGGAGTTGGACGAGCAGTACTTC | CASSRAERELDEQYF
- | TRBJ2-5 | TRBD1 | TRBV9 | TGTGCCAGCAGCTCCGAGACAGGGTCTGGAGAGACCCAGTACTTC | CASSSETGSGETQYF
- | TRBJ2-7 | TRBD1 | TRBV28 | TGTGCCAGCAGCGCTACAGGGGCCTCCTACGAGCAGTACTTC | CASSATGASYEQYF
- | TRBJ2-5 | TRBD2 | TRBV28 | TGTGCCAGCAGTTTGTATGGCGGGAGAGGGGAGACCCAGTACTTC | CASSLYGGRGETQYF
- | TRBJ1-2 | TRBD1 | TRBV28 | TGTGCCAGCAGTTTGCGGACAGGGTATGGCTACACCTTC | CASSLRTGYGYTF
- | TRBJ1-1 | - | TRBV28 | TGTGCCAGCGGTCGACTTGGGACTGAAGCTTTCTTT | CASGRLGTEAFF
once | TRBJ1-1 | - | TRBV4-1 | TGCGCCAGCAGCCAAGATCCGGAGGGTAAGCACACTGAAGCTTTCTTT | CASSQDPEGKHTEAFF
- | TRBJ2-7 | - | TRBV28 | TGTGCCAGCAGTTTAGAAGCGGAACCAAGCTACGAGCAGTACTTC | CASSLEAEPSYEQYF
- | TRBJ2-2 | TRBD1 | TRBV5-5 | TGTGCCAGCAGACCAAGACAGGGGGAGAACACCGGGGAGCTGTTTTTT | CASRPRQGENTGELFF
- | TRBJ2-5 | TRBD2 | TRBV5-4 | TGTGCCAGCAGCTACCGGGGGGGCTTTGTGGAGACCCAGTACTTC | CASSYRGGFVETQYF
- | TRBJ1-4 | - | TRBV5-6 | TGTGCCAGCAGCCCCCTCCGGGGGGCCGATGCAACTAATGAAAAACTGTTTTTT | CASSPLRGADATNEKLFF
few | TRBJ2-1 | TRBD2 | TRBV19 | TGTGCCAGTAGTATGCTAGCGGGAGCCTACAATGAGCAGTTCTTC | CASSMLAGAYNEQFF
- | TRBJ1-1 | TRBD1 | TRBV19 | TGTGCCAGTAGGGACAGGGGGGGGAACACTGAAGCTTTCTTT | CASRDRGGNTEAFF
- | TRBJ1-2 | - | TRBV15 | TGTGCCACCAGCAGAGCGGGGGTTGTCTATGGCTACACCTTC | CATSRAGVVYGYTF
- | TRBJ2-2 | - | TRBV5-6 | TGTGCCAGCAGACTCGGAGGGGGGGAGCTGTTTTTT | CASRLGGGELFF